The text below deals with one TCR beta chain. The antigen remains undetermined. V lost 0 bases, J lost 9 bases, and 10 bases stayed unmatched. The CDR3 runs 16 residues. The germline V gene has CDR1 KGHSH and CDR2 LQKENI. This sample stems from a study of T cell responses to AZD1222 COVID-19 vaccine. Assay: immunoSEQ multiplex PCR; the TCRdb copy retains only in-frame clones and omits some. The data contain more than 85,000 clones, 70% to 90% of them singletons. Study findings and constraints: Clonal diversity may have been underestimated, and the donors were mostly white British, with more females than males. The study sampled repertoires only after the peak T cell response. Spike-specific TCR breadth rose after two AZD1222 doses, and depth rose as well.

The TCR comes from an adult who received the AZD1222 COVID-19 vaccine. Source: peripheral blood, taken 28 days after the second AZD1222 dose. The chain combines TRBV18 with TRBJ2-1; 8 bases match TRBD2. CDR3 in DNA: TGTGCCAGCTCACCACCAACGGGAGGGCGATATAGTGAGCAGTTCTTC. Translating it yields CASSPPTGGRYSEQFF.